Each of the 26 T cell receptor beta chains below was sequenced from the same sample in a study of vaccination and CD4 T cells after COVID-19. Treatment given: approximately nine-day PBMC culture with coronavirus spike peptide pools or control peptides (ViraFEST assay). The Oncomine TCR Beta short-read assay sequenced DNA from cultured CD4+ T cells. TCRdb called the PCR reads again in MiXCR, with one record for every CDR3 protein. The sample holds about 14,000 distinct CDR3 sequences, about 59% seen once. The antigens these receptors bind are not known. Sequencing input: CD4+ T cells from blood, cultured in vitro. Source of these receptors: a human donor who had recovered from COVID-19.

The rearrangement joins TRBV7-2 to TRBJ1-5, with D unresolved. This CDR3 is built from 15 residues. Per germline, CDR1 SGHTA and CDR2 FQGNSA. V lost 5 bases, J lost 3 bases, and 14 bases lay in between. The CDR3 reads CASSAWWSANQPQHF. CDR3 bases: TGTGCCAGCAGCGCCTGGTGGTCTGCCAATCAGCCCCAGCATTTT.

This sequence joins TRBV20-1 and TRBJ2-1, with D possibly being TRBD2 (5 bases). Trimming left V 6 bases short and J 5 bases short, with 17 bases between. Germline CDR1 DFQATT, CDR2 SNEGSKA (reference sequence). There are 14 residues in the CDR3. The CDR3 DNA sequence: TGCAGTGCGTTGGACTCTCCTTTAGACAATGAGCAGTTCTTC. It codes for CSALDSPLDNEQFF.

This chain joins TRBV20-1 and TRBJ1-3; D unresolved. Germline CDR1 reads DFQATT; CDR2 reads SNEGSKA (reference sequence). Deletions cut 1 base from V and 0 bases from J, with 4 bases between. This CDR3 is 13 amino acids long. CDR3 sequence: CSARAHSGNTIYF. The DNA for the CDR3 is TGCAGTGCTAGAGCCCACTCTGGAAACACCATATATTTT.

The rearrangement links TRBV19 to TRBJ1-2; D ambiguous. V was shortened by 3 bases and J by 4 bases, with 6 bases between the two germline ends. The CDR3 consists of 12 residues. CDR1 and CDR2 from the germline V gene are LNHDA and SQIVND (reference sequence). CDR3 DNA: TGTGCCAGTAGTATTACCGTCTATGGCTACACCTTC. Its translation: CASSITVYGYTF.

The chain carries TRBV5-8 and TRBJ2-3; D remains unclear. The CDR3 extends over 11 amino acids. With 0 bases removed from V and 6 bases from J, the gap between germline ends came to 2 bases. Germline CDR1 and CDR2: SGHTS and YDEGEE. The CDR3 sequence: CASSLGDTQYF. The CDR3 DNA sequence: TGTGCCAGCAGCTTGGGGGATACGCAGTATTTT.

V usage is TRBV2 and J usage is TRBJ1-6; tentatively, D is TRBD1 (5 bases). The CDR3 length is 15 residues. In germline, CDR1 is SNHLY, CDR2 FYNNEI. V lost 7 bases and J lost 8, with 18 bases in between. The CDR3 loop is CASTLRAGRDSPLHF. CDR3 nucleotide sequence: TGTGCCAGCACCCTACGGGCAGGGAGGGATTCACCCCTCCACTTT. Using reference TRBV2 and TRBJ1-6 for the parts outside the CDR3, the full variable domain is EPEVTQTPSHQVTQMGQEVILRCVPISNHLYFYWYRQILGQKVEFLVSFYNNEISEKSEIFDDQFSVERPDGSNFTLKIRSTKLEDSAMYFCASTLRAGRDSPLHFGNGTRLTVT.

This chain's CDR3 is CSARLDGGTQYF. In DNA form, the CDR3 reads TGCAGTGCCCGGTTGGATGGGGGTACGCAGTATTTT. The rearrangement links TRBV20-1 to TRBJ2-3; D may correspond to TRBD1 or TRBD2 (5 bases each). CDR3 length: 12 residues. Germline CDR1 reads DFQATT; CDR2 reads SNEGSKA (reference sequence). The germline V and J ends were trimmed by 6 bases and 8 bases, with 15 bases remaining between them.

The rearrangement joins TRBV27 to TRBJ1-1; 8 positions match TRBD1. CDR1 and CDR2 from the germline V gene are MNHEY and SMNVEV (reference sequence). After removal of 3 bases from V and 4 bases from J, the junction contained 16 bases not matched to a gene. The CDR3 is 18 amino acids. The DNA for the CDR3 is TGTGCCAGCAGTTTTCGGCCTTCAGGGGGCGGAAGGTCCACTGAAGCTTTCTTT. Translated: CASSFRPSGGGRSTEAFF.

V and J are TRBV20-1 and TRBJ1-4; D unresolved. The V and J ends lost 1 base and 6 bases respectively, with 15 bases between them. CDR1 is DFQATT, CDR2 SNEGSKA, per germline (reference sequence). The CDR3 is made up of 15 amino acids. CDR3 nucleotides: TGCAGTGCTAGAGGGACGGACCGCTGGGATGAAAAACTGTTTTTT. Its protein is CSARGTDRWDEKLFF.

This rearrangement joins TRBV6-2 or TRBV6-3 to TRBJ2-5, with 7 bases matching TRBD1. The CDR3 runs to 16 residues. The junction had 14 bases not matched to a gene; V was cut back by 5 bases and J by 5 bases. Germline-derived CDR1 and CDR2 are MNHEY and SVGEGT. CDR3 bases: TGTGCCAGCAGTGGACCCCGACAGGGTCGTTCGGAGACCCAGTACTTC. Protein: CASSGPRQGRSETQYF.

This clonotype was detected once. V usage is TRBV18 and J usage is TRBJ2-7; D is possibly TRBD2 (6 bases). There are 15 residues in the CDR3. Trimming removed 3 bases from V and 3 bases from J, with 15 bases in between. Per germline, CDR1 KGHSH and CDR2 LQKENI. The CDR3 protein is CASSPTGVPGYEQYF. The CDR3 region has the DNA TGTGCCAGCTCACCTACGGGGGTTCCCGGCTACGAGCAGTACTTC.

The chain employs TRBV30 and TRBJ1-2; the D is unclear. The CDR3 is made up of 13 amino acids. Germline CDR1 GTSNPN, CDR2 SVGIG (reference sequence). V was clipped by 3 bases and J by 3 bases, with 11 bases between them. CDR3 protein: CAWSRTGYYGYTF. CDR3 DNA: TGTGCCTGGAGCCGGACGGGCTACTATGGCTACACCTTC.

The chain has TRBV6-1 and TRBJ2-1; unclear D gene. Germline assignment: CDR1 MNHNS and CDR2 SASEGT. The length of the CDR3 is 11 residues. V lost 5 bases to trimming and J lost 10 bases, with 9 bases between them. In nucleotides, the CDR3 is TGTGCCAGCAGTAACAACAGAGAGCAGTTCTTC. Translation: CASSNNREQFF.

The chain employs TRBV7-9 and TRBJ1-2; a possible D gene is TRBD1 (6 bases). The CDR3 is made up of 14 amino acids. Trimming cost V 7 bases and J 3 bases, with 15 bases left between them. Germline CDR1 reads SEHNR; CDR2 reads FQNEAQ (reference sequence). CDR3 residues: CASTRTALDYGYTF. The CDR3 DNA is TGTGCCAGCACCCGGACAGCTCTGGACTATGGCTACACCTTC.

The chain couples TRBV6-5 to TRBJ2-1; D not certain. V shed 2 bases and J shed 2 bases, with 13 bases lying between them. This CDR3 is 16 amino acids long. Germline V lookup: CDR1 MNHEY, CDR2 SVGAGI. CDR3 nucleotide sequence: TGTGCCAGCAGTTACCACGCCAATCAGCCCTACAATGAGCAGTTCTTC. Its protein is CASSYHANQPYNEQFF.

The chain has TRBV25-1 and TRBJ2-5; TRBD2 agrees at 11 bases. This CDR3 spans 18 amino acids. Germline assignment: CDR1 MGHDK and CDR2 SYGVNS. V shed 1 base and J 2 bases; nucleotides not matched to a gene: 9. The CDR3 nucleotides are TGTGCCAGCAGTGAATGGACTAGCGGGCGAAAGGGGCAAGAGACCCAGTACTTC. It encodes CASSEWTSGRKGQETQYF.

This clonotype was observed a handful of times. J is TRBJ2-2 and V is TRBV19; no definite D call. CDR3 size: 15 residues. Germline V gives CDR1 LNHDA, CDR2 SQIVND (reference sequence). V was clipped by 3 bases and J by 0 bases, with 8 bases between them. The CDR3 loop is CASSMGPANTGELFF. As DNA, the CDR3 is TGTGCCAGTAGTATGGGTCCTGCGAACACCGGGGAGCTGTTTTTT.

This clonotype ranks as large. The chain uses TRBV6-1 and TRBJ1-2, with 7 bases fitting TRBD1. Germline CDR1 reads MNHNS; CDR2 reads SASEGT. The CDR3 length is 14 residues. Trimming removed 5 bases from V and 8 bases from J; junction bases left unmatched: 11. CDR3 in DNA: TGTGCCAGCAGTAGTAAGGGGGCGCTCCGGGGCTACACCTTC. Its protein product is CASSSKGALRGYTF.

This clonotype was seen a few times. The chain is built from TRBV7-2 and TRBJ1-2, with a possible D match to TRBD1 (6 bases). The CDR3 has 14 residues. Trimming took 1 base from V and 7 from J, leaving 13 bases between them. CDR1 and CDR2 (germline): SGHTA, FQGNSA. The CDR3 protein is CASSLVGGQGGYTF. DNA for the CDR3: TGTGCCAGCAGCTTAGTGGGGGGGCAAGGTGGCTACACCTTC.

The chain employs TRBV12-3 or TRBV12-4 and TRBJ2-1, with TRBD2 matching over 14 bases. The junction had 9 bases not matched to a gene; V was cut back by 7 bases and J by 7 bases. There are 16 residues in the CDR3. The DNA for the CDR3 is TGTGCCAGCACCGCGGGACTAGCGGGAGTTAGGAATGAGCAGTTCTTC. This translates into CASTAGLAGVRNEQFF.

This sequence joins TRBV20-1 and TRBJ2-1, with D possibly being TRBD2 (5 bases). CDR3 length equals 16 residues. V lost 0 bases and J 5 bases, leaving 17 bases between the germline ends. Per the germline V gene, CDR1 is DFQATT and CDR2 is SNEGSKA (reference sequence). DNA for the CDR3: TGCAGTGCTAGAGATCTTGGCGGGCGGCCTGACAATGAGCAGTTCTTC. Its protein is CSARDLGGRPDNEQFF.

This clonotype has a handful of counts. This chain links TRBV10-3 with TRBJ2-7; either TRBD1 or TRBD2 may fit D (5 bases each). Germline V CDR1 and CDR2: ENHRY, SYGVKD. The length of the CDR3 is 15 residues. The germline V and J ends were trimmed by 6 bases and 1 base, with 16 bases remaining between them. The CDR3 sequence: CAISGAAGKSYEQYF. The CDR3 DNA reads as TGTGCCATCAGCGGGGCGGCAGGGAAGTCCTACGAGCAGTACTTC.

This clonotype was found a few times. The V and J genes are TRBV12-3 or TRBV12-4 and TRBJ1-4, with D possibly matching TRBD1 (6 bases). This CDR3 spans 13 amino acids. The ends were cut back, 6 bases at V and 7 bases at J, with 12 bases in the middle. CDR3 coding DNA: TGTGCCAGCAGCCCCCTACAGGGTGAAAAACTGTTTTTT. Residues: CASSPLQGEKLFF.

V and J are TRBV19 and TRBJ1-1; TRBD1 might be the D (5 bases). Germline V gene lookup returns CDR1 LNHDA and CDR2 SQIVND (reference sequence). The ends were cut back, 3 bases at V and 4 bases at J, with 12 bases in the middle. There are 14 residues in the CDR3. Written as DNA, the CDR3 is TGTGCCAGTAGTATTCAGGGAGAGGGCACTGAAGCTTTCTTT. Translation gives CASSIQGEGTEAFF.

The chain couples TRBV20-1 to TRBJ2-3, with D perhaps being TRBD1 or TRBD2 (5 bases each). V lost 0 bases and J lost 3, with 13 bases in between. The CDR3 consists of 15 residues. Germline CDR1 reads DFQATT; CDR2 reads SNEGSKA (reference sequence). The CDR3 DNA is TGCAGTGCTAGAGATAGGACGGGGCAGACAGATACGCAGTATTTT. This encodes CSARDRTGQTDTQYF.

V gene TRBV28 combines with J gene TRBJ1-2, with unresolved D. CDR1 MDHEN and CDR2 SYDVKM come from the germline V gene. CDR3 size: 14 residues. Trimming left V 5 bases short and J 3 bases short, with 13 bases between. Here the CDR3 reads CASSRPRDYYGYTF. The CDR3 DNA follows: TGTGCCAGCAGTCGCCCGAGGGATTACTATGGCTACACCTTC.